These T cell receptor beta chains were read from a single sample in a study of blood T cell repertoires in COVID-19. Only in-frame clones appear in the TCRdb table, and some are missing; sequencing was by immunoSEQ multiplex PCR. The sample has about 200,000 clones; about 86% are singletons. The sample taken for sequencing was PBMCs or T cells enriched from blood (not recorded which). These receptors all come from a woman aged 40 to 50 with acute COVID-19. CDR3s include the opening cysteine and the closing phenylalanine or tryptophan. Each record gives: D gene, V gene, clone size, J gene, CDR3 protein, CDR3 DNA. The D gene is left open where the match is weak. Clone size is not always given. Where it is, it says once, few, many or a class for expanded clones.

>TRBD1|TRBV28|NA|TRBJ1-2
CVTGGIYGYTF
TGTGTGACAGGGGGGATCTATGGCTACACCTTC
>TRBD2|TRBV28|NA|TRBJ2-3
CASSLPPASGRTDTQYF
TGTGCCAGCAGCCTACCCCCGGCTAGCGGGAGGACAGATACGCAGTATTTT
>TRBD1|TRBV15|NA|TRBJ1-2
CATSREGQGYGYTF
TGTGCCACCAGCAGGGAAGGACAGGGCTATGGCTACACCTTC
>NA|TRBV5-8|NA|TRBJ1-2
CASSLNRNRNYGYTF
TGTGCCAGCAGCTTGAACCGGAACAGAAACTATGGCTACACCTTC
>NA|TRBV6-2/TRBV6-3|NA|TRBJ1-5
CASSRGGTGNQPQHF
TGTGCCAGCAGCAGAGGGGGTACGGGCAATCAGCCCCAGCATTTT
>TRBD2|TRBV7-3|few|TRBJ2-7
CASSLAGGIYEQYF
TGTGCCAGCAGCCTAGCGGGAGGGATCTACGAGCAGTACTTC
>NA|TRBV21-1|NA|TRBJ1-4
CASSKGSLDRPLEKLFF
TGTGCCAGCAGCAAAGGATCCTTAGACAGGCCCCTTGAAAAACTGTTTTTT
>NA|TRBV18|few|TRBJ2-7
CASSPGQNYEQYF
TGTGCCAGCTCGCCCGGACAGAACTACGAGCAGTACTTC
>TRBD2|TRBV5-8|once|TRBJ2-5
CASSLEGLAGDGQYF
TGTGCCAGCAGCTTGGAGGGACTAGCGGGAGATGGCCAGTACTTC
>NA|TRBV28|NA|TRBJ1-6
CASSLRQVNSPLHF
TGTGCCAGCAGTTTGAGACAGGTGAATTCACCCCTCCACTTT
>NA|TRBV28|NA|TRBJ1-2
CASREITGYGYTF
TGTGCCAGCAGAGAGATAACAGGGTATGGCTACACCTTC
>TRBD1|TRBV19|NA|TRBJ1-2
CASSPTGGTNYGYTF
TGTGCCAGTAGTCCCACAGGGGGAACTAACTATGGCTACACCTTC
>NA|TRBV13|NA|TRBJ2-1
CATSVGSSYNEQFF
TGTGCCACCTCTGTTGGGAGCTCCTACAATGAGCAGTTCTTC
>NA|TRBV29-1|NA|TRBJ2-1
CSVGGHEQFF
TGCAGCGTTGGCGGGCATGAGCAGTTCTTC
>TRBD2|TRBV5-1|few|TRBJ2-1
CASSLDGTKGYNEQFF
TGCGCCAGCAGCTTGGATGGGACTAAAGGCTACAATGAGCAGTTCTTC
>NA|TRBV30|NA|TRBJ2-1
CAWSRGAEDEQFF
TGTGCCTGGAGCCGCGGGGCCGAGGATGAGCAGTTCTTC
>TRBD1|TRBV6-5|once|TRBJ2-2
CASSAGTGNTGELFF
TGTGCCAGCAGCGCCGGGACAGGGAACACCGGGGAGCTGTTTTTT
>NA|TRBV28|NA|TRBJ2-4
CASSRQVLAKNIQYF
TGTGCCAGCAGTCGGCAGGTTCTAGCCAAAAACATTCAGTACTTC
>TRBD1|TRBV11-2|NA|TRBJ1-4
CASSLMWGQGTEKLFF
TGTGCCAGCAGCTTGATGTGGGGACAGGGGACTGAAAAACTGTTTTTT
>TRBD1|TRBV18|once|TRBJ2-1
CASSPNRDRDNEQFF
TGTGCCAGCTCACCAAACCGGGACAGAGACAATGAGCAGTTCTTC
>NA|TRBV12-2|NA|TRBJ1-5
CASRFGVRCQPQHF
TGTGCAAGTCGCTTCGGGGTGAGATGCCAGCCCCAGCATTTT
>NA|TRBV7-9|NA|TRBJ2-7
CASSRLAIEYYEQYF
TGTGCCAGCAGCCGGCTAGCGATCGAATACTACGAGCAGTACTTC